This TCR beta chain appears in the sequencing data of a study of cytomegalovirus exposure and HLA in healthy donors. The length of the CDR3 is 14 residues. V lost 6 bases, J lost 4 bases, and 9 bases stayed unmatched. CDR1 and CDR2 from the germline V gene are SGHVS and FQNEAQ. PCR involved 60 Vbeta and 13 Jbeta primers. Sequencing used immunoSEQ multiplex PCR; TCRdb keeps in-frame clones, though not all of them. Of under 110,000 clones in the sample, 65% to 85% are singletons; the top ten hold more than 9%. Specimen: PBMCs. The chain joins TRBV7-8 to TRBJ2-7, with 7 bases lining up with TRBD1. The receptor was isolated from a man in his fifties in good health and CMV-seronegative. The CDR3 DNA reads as TGTGCCAGCAGACCGACAGGGTTTGGTTACGAGCAGTACTTC. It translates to CASRPTGFGYEQYF.